This TCR beta chain was sequenced for a study of Ad26.COV2.S vaccination and SARS-CoV-2 variants. This table comes from immunoSEQ multiplex PCR, and its TCRdb copy is limited to in-frame clones, with some not included. The sample yields under 550,000 clones, approximately 90% seen once. The treatment: 15 to 20 received Ad26.COV2.S at low or high dose, single or two shots; 5 received placebo; per-sample allocation not given. Repertoires come from day 63 after the first vaccine or placebo injection. Donation came from an adult in Boston who was aged 18-55 years. CDR1 is SEHNR and CDR2 is FQNEAQ in the germline V gene (reference sequence). Trimming cost V 2 bases and J 8 bases; bases outside gene matches: 6. This CDR3 has 15 residues.

The rearrangement links TRBV7-9 to TRBJ1-6; 7 nucleotides agree with TRBD1. This sample comprised peripheral blood, obtained in a trial of Ad26.COV2.S vaccine versus placebo. This sequence originates from a person aged 18-60 years who received the Ad26.COV2.S COVID-19 vaccine or a placebo. In nucleotides, the CDR3 is TGTGCCAGCAGCTTAAGGACAGGTTGGGATTCACCCCTCCACTTT. Protein sequence: CASSLRTGWDSPLHF. Full variable domain (missing parts from reference TRBV7-9 and TRBJ1-6): DTGVSQNPRHKITKRGQNVTFRCDPISEHNRLYWYRQTLGQGPEFLTYFQNEAQLEKSRLLSDRFSAERPKGSFSTLEIQRTEQGDSAMYLCASSLRTGWDSPLHFGNGTRLTVT.